This is a list of T cell receptor beta chains from one sample in a study of glioma-infiltrating T cells. TCRdb used MiXCR to reprocess the multiplex PCR reads, holding one entry per CDR3 protein. The sample records 95,000 to 150,000 distinct CDR3 sequences, about 23% being singletons. Input material: glioma tissue, nonneoplastic brain tissue, or PBMCs (not recorded which). The receptors derive from a human donor with low-grade glioma or glioblastoma, undergoing nonglioma brain surgery, or in good health (not recorded which). The CDR3 runs from the conserved cysteine through the conserved F or W. The order of the fields is D gene, CDR3 length, J gene, clone size, V gene, CDR3 DNA, CDR3 protein. A D gene is named only where the DNA matches it firmly. Only some rows state a clone size, as once, few, many or a class for expanded clones.

D gene: -; CDR3 length: 15; J gene: TRBJ2-3; clone size: -; V gene: TRBV3-1; CDR3 DNA: TGTGCCCGCCGCCCCCGTCCCCGCGCCCCCGCTGCGCCGTCTTTT; CDR3 protein: CARRPRPRAPAAPSF
D gene: TRBD2; CDR3 length: 15; J gene: TRBJ2-3; clone size: many; V gene: TRBV20-1; CDR3 DNA: TGCAGTGCTCGGCCCAGCGGGGGAGATTGGGATGCGCAGTATTTT; CDR3 protein: CSARPSGGDWDAQYF
D gene: -; CDR3 length: 13; J gene: TRBJ2-7; clone size: many; V gene: TRBV20-1; CDR3 DNA: TGCAGTGCTAGCAGCGGGCGCTCCTACGAGCAGTACTTC; CDR3 protein: CSASSGRSYEQYF
D gene: TRBD1; CDR3 length: 15; J gene: TRBJ2-1; clone size: few; V gene: TRBV27; CDR3 DNA: TGTGCCAGCAGTTCCCTTATCGGAGCAGGGGGTGAGCAGTTCTTC; CDR3 protein: CASSSLIGAGGEQFF
D gene: -; CDR3 length: 13; J gene: TRBJ2-5; clone size: few; V gene: TRBV6-4; CDR3 DNA: TGTGCCAGCAGTGAAGTCTGGGGCGAGACCCAGTACTTC; CDR3 protein: CASSEVWGETQYF
D gene: -; CDR3 length: 14; J gene: TRBJ2-3; clone size: many; V gene: TRBV25-1; CDR3 DNA: TGTGCCAGCAGTGGAACCATGGGCACAGATACGCAGTATTTT; CDR3 protein: CASSGTMGTDTQYF
D gene: TRBD2; CDR3 length: 19; J gene: TRBJ2-3; clone size: -; V gene: TRBV6-5; CDR3 DNA: TGTGCCAGCAGTGGAGGCCCAGCGGGAGATTGGTCAGGCACAGATACGCAGTATTTT; CDR3 protein: CASSGGPAGDWSGTDTQYF
D gene: TRBD2; CDR3 length: 16; J gene: TRBJ2-1; clone size: few; V gene: TRBV7-6; CDR3 DNA: TGTGCCAGCAGCTTAGAAGGCGGGAGGAGATACAATGAGCAGTTCTTC; CDR3 protein: CASSLEGGRRYNEQFF
D gene: -; CDR3 length: 15; J gene: TRBJ2-6; clone size: -; V gene: TRBV20-1; CDR3 DNA: TGCAGTGCTAGTAACAGGAACTCTGGGGCCAACGTCCTGACTTTC; CDR3 protein: CSASNRNSGANVLTF
D gene: TRBD2; CDR3 length: 18; J gene: TRBJ2-3; clone size: many; V gene: TRBV28; CDR3 DNA: TGTGCCAGCAGTTTCCCCTACCTAACTAGCGGTAGCACAGATACGCAGTATTTT; CDR3 protein: CASSFPYLTSGSTDTQYF
D gene: -; CDR3 length: 16; J gene: TRBJ2-7; clone size: many; V gene: TRBV28; CDR3 DNA: TGTGCCAGCAGTTTCGCAGCGGCAGGCCCAACATACGAGCAGTACTTC; CDR3 protein: CASSFAAAGPTYEQYF
D gene: TRBD1; CDR3 length: 16; J gene: TRBJ2-7; clone size: many; V gene: TRBV7-9; CDR3 DNA: TGTGCCAGCAGCTTAGGATCAGGGGGCAGTACCTACGAGCAGTACTTC; CDR3 protein: CASSLGSGGSTYEQYF
D gene: -; CDR3 length: 12; J gene: TRBJ2-3; clone size: many; V gene: TRBV4-1; CDR3 DNA: TGCGCCAGCAGCCAAGAGAGGAATACGCAGTATTTT; CDR3 protein: CASSQERNTQYF
D gene: TRBD2; CDR3 length: 14; J gene: TRBJ2-3; clone size: -; V gene: TRBV29-1; CDR3 DNA: TGCAGCGTTCTAGCGGGAAGTTACACAGATACGCAGTATTTT; CDR3 protein: CSVLAGSYTDTQYF
D gene: TRBD2; CDR3 length: 16; J gene: TRBJ2-3; clone size: few; V gene: TRBV4-2; CDR3 DNA: TGTGCCAGCAGCTTGACTAGCGGGCGAAGCACAGATACGCAGTATTTT; CDR3 protein: CASSLTSGRSTDTQYF
D gene: TRBD1; CDR3 length: 13; J gene: TRBJ2-3; clone size: many; V gene: TRBV14; CDR3 DNA: TGTGCCAGCAGCCACAGGGGGACGGATACGCAGTATTTT; CDR3 protein: CASSHRGTDTQYF
D gene: -; CDR3 length: 13; J gene: TRBJ1-3; clone size: many; V gene: TRBV2; CDR3 DNA: TGTGCCAGCAGTGAAAACAGGGCGGACACCATATATTTT; CDR3 protein: CASSENRADTIYF
D gene: TRBD1; CDR3 length: 15; J gene: TRBJ2-7; clone size: many; V gene: TRBV18; CDR3 DNA: TGTGCCAGCTCACCATCTCAGGGGGCCTTATACGAGCAGTACTTC; CDR3 protein: CASSPSQGALYEQYF
D gene: -; CDR3 length: 15; J gene: TRBJ2-1; clone size: many; V gene: TRBV18; CDR3 DNA: TGTGCCAGCTCACCCGAAACAGGGATCTACAATGAGCAGTTCTTC; CDR3 protein: CASSPETGIYNEQFF
D gene: -; CDR3 length: 13; J gene: TRBJ1-6; clone size: -; V gene: TRBV29-1; CDR3 DNA: TGCAGCGTTGCGACAGCGCCTAATTCACCCCTCCACTTT; CDR3 protein: CSVATAPNSPLHF
D gene: -; CDR3 length: 14; J gene: TRBJ1-1; clone size: many; V gene: TRBV10-3; CDR3 DNA: TGTGCCATCAGTGAGAACGGAAGTGGCACTGAAGCTTTCTTT; CDR3 protein: CAISENGSGTEAFF
D gene: TRBD2; CDR3 length: 14; J gene: TRBJ2-3; clone size: -; V gene: TRBV2; CDR3 DNA: TGTGCCAGCATTGCGGGAGGGAGCACAGATACGCAGTATTTT; CDR3 protein: CASIAGGSTDTQYF
D gene: TRBD1; CDR3 length: 16; J gene: TRBJ2-7; clone size: few; V gene: TRBV12-5; CDR3 DNA: TGTGCTAGTGGTTTGTCTCCCGGGACAGGGGATTACGAGCAGTACTTC; CDR3 protein: CASGLSPGTGDYEQYF
D gene: TRBD2; CDR3 length: 15; J gene: TRBJ2-1; clone size: many; V gene: TRBV20-1; CDR3 DNA: TGCAGTGCTCGATGGGCGCTGGGGGGGAGGGATGAGCAGTTCTTC; CDR3 protein: CSARWALGGRDEQFF
D gene: -; CDR3 length: 13; J gene: TRBJ2-3; clone size: many; V gene: TRBV7-2; CDR3 DNA: TGTGCCAGCAGCCCCAACTCCCAAGATACGCAGTATTTT; CDR3 protein: CASSPNSQDTQYF
D gene: TRBD1; CDR3 length: 16; J gene: TRBJ2-7; clone size: many; V gene: TRBV7-8; CDR3 DNA: TGTGCCAGCAGCTTAGCACGGGACAGGGGATCAGGCGAGCAGTACTTC; CDR3 protein: CASSLARDRGSGEQYF
D gene: -; CDR3 length: 15; J gene: TRBJ2-7; clone size: -; V gene: TRBV5-6; CDR3 DNA: TGTGCCAGCAGCGGCTGGGGGGCAGTCCTATACGAGCAGTGCTTC; CDR3 protein: CASSGWGAVLYEQCF
D gene: -; CDR3 length: 15; J gene: TRBJ2-7; clone size: -; V gene: TRBV5-6; CDR3 DNA: TGTGCCAGCAGCTTGGAGTGGTCGGCAGCCGAGGAGCAGTACTTC; CDR3 protein: CASSLEWSAAEEQYF
D gene: TRBD2; CDR3 length: 15; J gene: TRBJ2-1; clone size: many; V gene: TRBV7-9; CDR3 DNA: TGTGCCAGCAGCTTAAGAGCGGGAGATTACAATGAGCAGTTCTTC; CDR3 protein: CASSLRAGDYNEQFF
D gene: -; CDR3 length: 15; J gene: TRBJ1-5; clone size: many; V gene: TRBV20-1; CDR3 DNA: TGCAGTGCTAGGGAGGGTAGGGTTGAGAATCAGCCCCAGCATTTT; CDR3 protein: CSAREGRVENQPQHF
D gene: TRBD1; CDR3 length: 17; J gene: TRBJ2-2; clone size: -; V gene: TRBV3-1; CDR3 DNA: TGTGCCAGCAGCCACCCAAGGACAGGGATGAGCACCGGGGAGGTGTTTTTT; CDR3 protein: CASSHPRTGMSTGEVFF
D gene: -; CDR3 length: 14; J gene: TRBJ2-7; clone size: many; V gene: TRBV20-1; CDR3 DNA: TGCAGTGCTAGAGATAGGCAGACCTCCTACGAGCAGTACTTC; CDR3 protein: CSARDRQTSYEQYF
D gene: -; CDR3 length: 16; J gene: TRBJ2-3; clone size: many; V gene: TRBV7-2; CDR3 DNA: TGTGCCAGCAGCTTGCGTCCAGGGAGTGAAACAGATACGCAGTATTTT; CDR3 protein: CASSLRPGSETDTQYF
D gene: -; CDR3 length: 13; J gene: TRBJ1-2; clone size: many; V gene: TRBV10-3; CDR3 DNA: TGTGCCATCAGTGACGCGTGGGGATATGGCTACACCTTC; CDR3 protein: CAISDAWGYGYTF
D gene: TRBD2; CDR3 length: 15; J gene: TRBJ2-1; clone size: many; V gene: TRBV20-1; CDR3 DNA: TGCAGTGCTAGACTAGCGGGAACGGGGTACAATGAGCAGTTCTTC; CDR3 protein: CSARLAGTGYNEQFF
D gene: -; CDR3 length: 12; J gene: TRBJ2-1; clone size: many; V gene: TRBV6-1; CDR3 DNA: TGTGCCAGCAGTTATTTAGTAAATGAGCAGTTCTTC; CDR3 protein: CASSYLVNEQFF
D gene: TRBD1; CDR3 length: 14; J gene: TRBJ1-2; clone size: -; V gene: TRBV6-2/TRBV6-3; CDR3 DNA: TGTGCCAGCAGTTACGGACAGGGGAACTATGGCTACGCCTTC; CDR3 protein: CASSYGQGNYGYAF
D gene: -; CDR3 length: 17; J gene: TRBJ2-1; clone size: few; V gene: TRBV29-1; CDR3 DNA: TGCAGCGTTGAATTATCCGGGGCCTTTTTTTCCTACAATGAGCAGTTCTTC; CDR3 protein: CSVELSGAFFSYNEQFF
D gene: -; CDR3 length: 14; J gene: TRBJ1-5; clone size: many; V gene: TRBV19; CDR3 DNA: TGTGCCAGTGTCCGAAGGGATGGCAATCAGCCCCAGCATTTT; CDR3 protein: CASVRRDGNQPQHF
D gene: -; CDR3 length: 17; J gene: TRBJ2-1; clone size: many; V gene: TRBV20-1; CDR3 DNA: TGCAGTGCTAGATCCGAGCAAAGTCTGTACTCCTACAATGAGCAGTTCTTC; CDR3 protein: CSARSEQSLYSYNEQFF
D gene: TRBD2; CDR3 length: 19; J gene: TRBJ2-3; clone size: -; V gene: TRBV5-4; CDR3 DNA: TGTGCCAGCAGCCATCCCGGGACTAGAGGGAGGATTAGCACAGATACGCAGTATTTT; CDR3 protein: CASSHPGTRGRISTDTQYF
D gene: TRBD1; CDR3 length: 15; J gene: TRBJ2-5; clone size: many; V gene: TRBV20-1; CDR3 DNA: TGCAGTGCCTCAGGGCTGGGACAGGGATCGGAGACCCAGTACTTC; CDR3 protein: CSASGLGQGSETQYF
D gene: -; CDR3 length: 16; J gene: TRBJ2-7; clone size: many; V gene: TRBV7-6; CDR3 DNA: TGTGCCAGCAGCCCGCGGGGGACAGCGTTCTCCTACGAGCAGTACTTC; CDR3 protein: CASSPRGTAFSYEQYF
D gene: TRBD2; CDR3 length: 17; J gene: TRBJ2-5; clone size: -; V gene: TRBV4-1; CDR3 DNA: TGCGCCAGCAGCCAAGGCAAGGCGGGAGGGGACCAAGAGACCCAGTACTTC; CDR3 protein: CASSQGKAGGDQETQYF
D gene: -; CDR3 length: 14; J gene: TRBJ2-2; clone size: many; V gene: TRBV5-1; CDR3 DNA: TGCGCCAGCAGCTTGGCTCCCGCTACCGGGGAGCTGTTTTTT; CDR3 protein: CASSLAPATGELFF
D gene: -; CDR3 length: 16; J gene: TRBJ2-2; clone size: many; V gene: TRBV28; CDR3 DNA: TGTGCCAGCAGTTTGACAGACTATTTTTACACCGGGGAGCTGTTTTTT; CDR3 protein: CASSLTDYFYTGELFF
D gene: TRBD2; CDR3 length: 14; J gene: TRBJ2-5; clone size: many; V gene: TRBV3-1; CDR3 DNA: TGTGCCAGCAGCCCTGGCGGGAGGGCCGAGACCCAGTACTTC; CDR3 protein: CASSPGGRAETQYF
D gene: -; CDR3 length: 15; J gene: TRBJ1-1; clone size: once; V gene: TRBV5-1; CDR3 DNA: TGCGCCAGCAGCTACGGGAGGGCGATTGGCACTGAAGCTTTCTTT; CDR3 protein: CASSYGRAIGTEAFF
D gene: TRBD2; CDR3 length: 16; J gene: TRBJ2-6; clone size: few; V gene: TRBV30; CDR3 DNA: TGTGCCGGGACTAGCGGGAGTCAACTTGGGGCCAACGTCCTGACTTTC; CDR3 protein: CAGTSGSQLGANVLTF
D gene: TRBD2; CDR3 length: 17; J gene: TRBJ2-7; clone size: -; V gene: TRBV3-1; CDR3 DNA: TGTGCCAGCAGCCAAGTGAAGTCTAGCGGGAGCTCCTACGAGCAGTACTTC; CDR3 protein: CASSQVKSSGSSYEQYF